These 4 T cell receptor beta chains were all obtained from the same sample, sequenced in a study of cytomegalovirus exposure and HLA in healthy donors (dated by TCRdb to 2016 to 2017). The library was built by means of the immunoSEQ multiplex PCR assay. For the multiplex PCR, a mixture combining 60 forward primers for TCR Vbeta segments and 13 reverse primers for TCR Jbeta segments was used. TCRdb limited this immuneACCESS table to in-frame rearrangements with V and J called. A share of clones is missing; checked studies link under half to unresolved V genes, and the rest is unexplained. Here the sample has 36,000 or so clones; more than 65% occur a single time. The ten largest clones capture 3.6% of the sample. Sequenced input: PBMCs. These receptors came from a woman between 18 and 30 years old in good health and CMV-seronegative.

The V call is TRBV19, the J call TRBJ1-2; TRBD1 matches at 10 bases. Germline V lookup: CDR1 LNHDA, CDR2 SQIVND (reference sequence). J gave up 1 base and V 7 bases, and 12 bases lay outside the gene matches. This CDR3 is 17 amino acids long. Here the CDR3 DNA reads TGTGCCAGTAATCTCGGGACAGGGGCCTTCTATAACTATGGCTACACCTTC. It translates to CASNLGTGAFYNYGYTF.

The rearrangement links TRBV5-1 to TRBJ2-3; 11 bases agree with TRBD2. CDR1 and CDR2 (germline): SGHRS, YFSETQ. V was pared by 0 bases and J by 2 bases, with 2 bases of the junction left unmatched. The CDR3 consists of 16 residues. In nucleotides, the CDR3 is TGCGCCAGCAGCTTGGCGGGACTAGCGGTCACAGATACGCAGTATTTT. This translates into CASSLAGLAVTDTQYF.

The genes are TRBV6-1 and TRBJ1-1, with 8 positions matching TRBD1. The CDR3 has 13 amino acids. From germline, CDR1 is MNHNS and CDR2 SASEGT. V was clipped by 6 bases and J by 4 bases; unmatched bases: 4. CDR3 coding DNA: TGTGCCAGCAGGACAGGGGAGGGCACTGAAGCTTTCTTT. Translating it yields CASRTGEGTEAFF.

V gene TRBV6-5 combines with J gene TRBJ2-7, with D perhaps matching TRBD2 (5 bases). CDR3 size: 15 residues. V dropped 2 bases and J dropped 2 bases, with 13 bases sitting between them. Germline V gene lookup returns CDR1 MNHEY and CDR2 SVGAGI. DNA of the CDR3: TGTGCCAGCAGTTACGACTACCGGAAGGCCTACGAGCAGTACTTC. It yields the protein CASSYDYRKAYEQYF.